The source of this TCR beta chain is a study of cytomegalovirus exposure and HLA in healthy donors (dated by TCRdb to 2016 to 2017). As for the study more broadly: According to an earlier analysis of 550 to 700 of the donors, about 179 million T cells yielded some 110 million unique TCR beta sequences and approximately 300 Gb of sequence data. Roughly 300 gigabases of sequencing data and tens of millions of unique TCR sequences made up an early release that covered 640 HLA-typed donors. Of the roughly 430 genotyped donors, over 70% fell in the genetic ancestry cluster associated with self-reported Caucasian donors. The study aimed to test whether cataloging public T cell receptors could reveal signatures of past pathogen exposure. The study used immunosequencing to profile the T cell repertoires of around 600 subjects and linked those repertoires to cytomegalovirus serostatus. In addition to the first cohort of 500 to 850 subjects, a separate validation cohort of approximately 120 different subjects was used. To predict cytomegalovirus infection status, the study brought together high-throughput TCR immunosequencing, statistical association of individual TCRs with disease status, and machine learning. A later analysis re-analyzed previously published TCR beta repertoires from 650 to 800 donors and added high-resolution HLA genotyping to study TCR occurrence patterns. The later analysis used no new phenotypic data to find candidate immune exposures, relying instead on TCR beta sequences and their occurrence across donors. In an earlier analysis of 587 of the donors, high-throughput TCR beta sequencing was used to judge whether each TCR beta V gene segment behaved as functional or pseudogenic. Alongside the repertoire data, information on donor age, sex, ethnicity and CMV serostatus was compiled. A later genetic analysis used genome-wide SNP genotypes for about 60% of the roughly 700 donors, treating that subset as a discovery cohort. Every discovery cohort repertoire had been produced on one sequencing platform. Class I and class II HLA loci were covered by the typing at four-digit resolution. Typing coverage differed by locus: A, B, C, DRB1 and DQB1 were typed in about 620-640 donors, DQA1 in about 550, DPA1 in approximately 600, and DPB1 in around 490. Roughly five DR-DQ haplotypes were treated as single units for association and clustering because of strong linkage in the cohort. Among roughly 400 genotyped donors of the cohort, an average of 235,054 unique TCR beta nucleotide sequences were sequenced per donor, about a sixth of them non-productive. Paper-wide results and their limitations: Sequencing depth was assumed to be roughly uniform across donors in the presence/absence analyses, though that assumption may not hold. A later analysis found that HLA-associated TCR beta chains were more clonally expanded and had lower generation probabilities than equally common non-associated chains. At a false discovery rate of 0.05, a later analysis linked 16,951 TCR beta sequences to specific HLA alleles. Because HLA typing was unavailable for some donors at each locus, only the typed subset was used in association tests. It was suggested by the authors that the approach could potentially be generalized to other disease states and immunological phenotypes. The classifier was reported to diagnose cytomegalovirus status with high specificity and sensitivity in both the original and validation cohorts. In vitro tests confirmed that a few of the cytomegalovirus-associated TCR beta chains recognize cytomegalovirus antigens. A later genetic analysis associated a missense DCLRE1C variant with V-gene and J-gene trimming of TCR beta chains, and an independent cohort replicated the association. A later analysis found that most CMV-associated TCR beta chains appeared HLA-restricted, with HLA associations seemingly driven largely by CMV exposure. Correlated functional status among segregating V segments might reflect linkage disequilibrium, but an unknown experimental factor could not be ruled out. A cluster of highly shared sequence variants was judged likely to be a technical artifact of the sequencing pipeline. Because counts were too low, about 18 rarely observed V segments, including chromosome 9 orphons, were excluded from the earlier analysis of a few hundred of the donors. CMV serostatus was the only immune exposure information available for the cohort. In a later analysis, TCR association rates were found to vary across HLA loci, with the most associated TCRs seen for DRB1 alleles and the fewest for HLA-C alleles. While some public TCRs were present in many individuals, most TCR sequences turned up only very rarely across donors. A total of fewer than 200 TCR beta chains were listed by the study as associated with cytomegalovirus. In an earlier analysis of 587 of the donors, most TCR beta V segments appeared in productive rearrangements about 90% or about 30% of the time, broadly matching IMGT annotations. The cohort was sequenced for TCR beta chains only, and without alpha or paired-chain data the features that could be detected were limited. A further reported finding was that TCR beta sequences accurately predicted the HLA-A and HLA-B alleles for most subjects in the first cohort. Some IMGT-functional V segments, including TRBV6-2 and TRBV6-3, could not be distinguished by the 87-base-pair reads and were therefore excluded. When HLA alleles, especially DR and DQ, strongly co-occurred, attributing TCR associations to individual alleles was difficult. Compared with the roughly 600-donor mean, donors in an Asian-associated ancestry cluster had fewer N-insertions in productive TCRs, according to a later genetic analysis. Several of the top co-occurrence clusters appeared to be linked to parvovirus B19, influenza, CMV and Epstein-Barr virus, according to a later analysis.

The cohort consisted of more than 650 healthy bone marrow donors. At the time of sampling, all cohort members were nominally healthy, though unrecorded immune exposures were likely present. The donor was CMV seronegative and was included in the group of about 400 seronegative cohort members. Each donor provided a peripheral blood sample, and peripheral blood mononuclear cells were used for TCR beta sequencing. The Qiagen DNeasy Blood Extraction Kit was used to extract genomic DNA from the blood cell samples. The germline V gene gives CDR1 as SGHRS and CDR2 as YFSETQ. Here V drops 6 bases and J drops 7 bases, and the junction holds 11 bases not matched to any gene. The CDR3 sequence holds 16 residues, the cysteine and phenylalanine included. The only DNA kept is the CDR3, 48 bases in frame from the first base. Libraries were made using the immunoSEQ multiplex PCR assay. For the multiplex PCR, a mixture combining 60 forward primers for TCR Vbeta segments and 13 reverse primers for TCR Jbeta segments was used. The CDR3 region of rearranged TCR beta genes was amplified from genomic DNA with a multiplex PCR assay. The Illumina HiSeq System was used to sequence the amplified TCR beta libraries as 87-base-pair reads. The authors' analysis ran thus. Across the 700 or so repertoires, a later analysis counted approximately 83 million unique TCR beta chains, roughly 11 million of which were shared by at least two donors. Raw reads were error-corrected and collapsed into unique sequences with a nearest-neighbor algorithm that merged closely related sequences to remove PCR and sequencing errors. To assign V, D and J gene segments, CDR3 sequences were aligned to IMGT reference sequences. For a sequence to be retained, a match of at least six nucleotides to both a V gene segment and a J gene segment was required. Rearrangements were classified as productive when the CDR3 lacked stop codons and remained in frame with V and J, and all other rearrangements were classified as non-productive. Following IMGT convention, CDR3 was defined as the stretch from the second conserved V-encoded cysteine to the conserved J-encoded phenylalanine. In an earlier analysis of around 640 of the donors, sequences lacking an unambiguous match to a single V gene segment were excluded. An earlier analysis of several hundred of the donors classified V segments as functional when productive rearrangements were above 56.7% and as segregating when the standard deviation between donors was above 5%. A statistical classification framework was developed to diagnose cytomegalovirus status using the catalog of TCR beta chain sequences. A later analysis assigned V and J genes by comparing TCR nucleotide sequences with IMGT/GENE-DB human TR gene sequences. A later analysis assigned CDR3 sequences and most-parsimonious VDJ recombination scenarios with the TCRdist pipeline. A later analysis defined each TCR beta chain by its CDR3 amino acid sequence plus V-gene family, and excluded reads lacking a unique V-gene family. To address suspected cross-contamination and a sequencing artifact, a later analysis removed a few hundred highly shared, low-generation-probability nucleotide sequences. A later analysis calculated a clonal expansion index for each public chain from normalized within-repertoire ranks of inferred template counts. In a later analysis, generation probabilities were computed using a VDJ recombination model fitted to out-of-frame rearrangements, and the results were checked against IGoR. A later analysis scored TCR-TCR, TCR-HLA and TCR-CMV co-occurrence with hypergeometric tests, applying a repertoire-size bias correction to TCR pairs. False discovery rates were estimated in a later analysis by permuting HLA or CMV assignments 20 times. In a later analysis, co-occurring TCRs were grouped using DBSCAN, and TCRdist sequence similarity was added for clustering within HLA-allele-positive subsets. Co-occurrence clustering excluded repertoires with fewer than 30,000 or more than 120,000 public chains, plus five with anomalous nucleotide sharing. The source is immuneACCESS, and TCRdb retained only in-frame sequences with V and J called. Part of the clones is not carried over; for the studies checked, unresolved V genes explain less than half of this, and the remainder is unexplained. The V and J calls and clone size are taken from that table; D and trimming were inferred from the DNA. Recorded for this sample are 170,000 or so clones; 60% to 85% of them occurred a single time. The leading ten clones occupy approximately 1.5% of the sample.

Notes on this clone: What antigen it recognizes has not been identified. No quality values exist for individual bases; no much larger clone is one base distant.

The sequence was collected from a woman in her 30s in good health and CMV-seronegative. This receptor chain uses TRBV5-1 and TRBJ2-1, with 12 bases aligning to TRBD2. The material sequenced was PBMCs. The DNA reads as follows: TGCGCCAGCAAACCCCTAGCGGGGGGGCCAGTGAATGAGCAGTTCTTC. This sequence encodes CASKPLAGGPVNEQFF.